This T cell receptor (beta chain) was sequenced in a study of CD8 T cells in ankylosing spondylitis. TCRdb re-analysed the 5' RACE reads in MiXCR, keeping a single row per CDR3 protein. Of about 44,000 distinct CDR3 sequences in the sample, 11% were seen once. Trimming cost V 5 bases and J 2 bases; bases outside gene matches: 6. CDR3 size: 16 residues. Sequenced sample: blood, either unsorted or a sorted T cell fraction (not recorded which). The chain employs TRBV12-3 or TRBV12-4 and TRBJ2-1, with 10 bases fitting TRBD2. This receptor was identified in a male donor with ankylosing spondylitis or in good health (not recorded which). The CDR3 protein is CASSQGSGGTYNEQFF. For the CDR3, the DNA is TGTGCCAGCAGTCAAGGTAGCGGGGGGACCTACAATGAGCAGTTCTTC.